The rows below give T cell receptor beta chains drawn from one sample of a study of blood T cell repertoires in COVID-19. Profiled with immunoSEQ multiplex PCR; TCRdb holds only in-frame clones, not every one. The sample holds roughly 80,000 clones, around 88% seen once. The sequenced material came from peripheral blood. Receptor source: a woman older than 75 with acute or convalescent COVID-19. The CDR3 runs from the conserved cysteine through the conserved F or W. A D gene is named only where the DNA matches it firmly. Clone sizes are given selectively: once, few, many, or a class where the clone is expanded.

CDR3 protein | D gene | J gene | V gene | clone size
CASSQDLVLGNEQFF | - | TRBJ2-1 | TRBV4-3 | -
CASSPGGWVKETQYF | - | TRBJ2-5 | TRBV7-9 | -
CASSPGTGGTGELFF | TRBD1 | TRBJ2-2 | TRBV3-1/TRBV3-2 | few
CASSRAGGHTEAFF | TRBD1 | TRBJ1-1 | TRBV3-1/TRBV3-2 | -
CASSKGTGANPDTQYF | TRBD1 | TRBJ2-3 | TRBV19 | -
CASSSLGPNYNSPLHF | - | TRBJ1-6 | TRBV27 | -
CASSLGTGAESSGNTIYF | TRBD1 | TRBJ1-3 | TRBV5-1 | -
CASSLRQGRAYEQYF | TRBD1 | TRBJ2-7 | TRBV6-5 | -
CASRPMAANTGELFF | - | TRBJ2-2 | TRBV19 | -
CAWSVGAGGQDTQYF | TRBD2 | TRBJ2-3 | TRBV30 | -
CASSPPNTGAGANVLTF | - | TRBJ2-6 | TRBV18 | -
CSASSTPSGVNEQFF | - | TRBJ2-1 | TRBV20-1 | -
CAISARTDEGSGANVLTF | - | TRBJ2-6 | TRBV10-3 | few
CASSFGQGAETQYF | TRBD1 | TRBJ2-5 | TRBV11-2 | -
CASSDRTGLSPLHF | TRBD1 | TRBJ1-6 | TRBV2 | -
CAWSFGGGGNQPQHF | - | TRBJ1-5 | TRBV30 | -
CASSQMTSGGRGTGELFF | TRBD2 | TRBJ2-2 | TRBV4-1 | -
CASSIATGQPQHF | - | TRBJ1-5 | TRBV19 | -
CASSRRDEQYF | - | TRBJ2-7 | TRBV19 | -
CASSLGTAEQYF | TRBD1 | TRBJ2-7 | TRBV6-5 | -
CASSAKDTQYF | - | TRBJ2-3 | TRBV2 | -
CASSHGGQGPYEQYF | TRBD1 | TRBJ2-7 | TRBV27 | -
CASSMVGRGKTFF | - | TRBJ1-1 | TRBV19 | -
CASKKNRRETQYF | - | TRBJ2-5 | TRBV6-5 | -
CASSKDGATNEKLFF | - | TRBJ1-4 | TRBV6-5 | -
CASPLGPGNPPSNEQFF | - | TRBJ2-1 | TRBV5-8 | few
CASTRDGGYGYTF | - | TRBJ1-2 | TRBV2 | -
CASRADRGADTQYF | TRBD1 | TRBJ2-3 | TRBV6-4 | -
CASRPPRENEQFF | - | TRBJ2-1 | TRBV12-3/TRBV12-4 | -
CASSDRGFNEKLFF | TRBD1 | TRBJ1-4 | TRBV6-5 | once
CASSQEGGGQPQHF | TRBD1 | TRBJ1-5 | TRBV3-1/TRBV3-2 | -
CASQTEYEQYF | - | TRBJ2-7 | TRBV11-2 | once
CASSFEVGYTF | - | TRBJ1-2 | TRBV5-6 | -
CASSIDRGSGEQYF | TRBD1 | TRBJ2-7 | TRBV6-5 | -
CASSDAWTGGYEQYF | TRBD1 | TRBJ2-7 | TRBV25-1 | -
CASRGDWMSYEQYF | - | TRBJ2-7 | TRBV2 | -
CASSQGFAYGYTF | - | TRBJ1-2 | TRBV25-1 | -
CASSPHPVTSEQYF | - | TRBJ2-7 | TRBV9 | -
CASSFGQPNTQYF | - | TRBJ2-3 | TRBV27 | -
CASSYGQPNSPLHF | - | TRBJ1-6 | TRBV6-2/TRBV6-3 | -
CASSADRDSVSGELFF | TRBD1 | TRBJ2-2 | TRBV9 | -
CASSSGLVNEQYF | TRBD2 | TRBJ2-7 | TRBV11-3 | -
CASSMVGQGLYEQYF | - | TRBJ2-7 | TRBV19 | -
CATSRDGGNEQFF | - | TRBJ2-1 | TRBV15 | -
CASSQDLLVNSPLHF | - | TRBJ1-6 | TRBV14 | -
CASSWGTAPGSPLHF | TRBD1 | TRBJ1-6 | TRBV11-2 | few
CASSGGTGLNYGYTF | TRBD1 | TRBJ1-2 | TRBV19 | few
CASSSSGTNGNQPQHF | - | TRBJ1-5 | TRBV5-6 | -
CASSLGQGSNEKLFF | TRBD1 | TRBJ1-4 | TRBV27 | -
CASSQDPRGSGESSSYNEQFF | TRBD2 | TRBJ2-1 | TRBV3-1/TRBV3-2 | few
CAWVGAYNSPLHF | - | TRBJ1-6 | TRBV30 | -
CASSPGQGVYGYTF | TRBD1 | TRBJ1-2 | TRBV18 | -
CASSHESDRAFF | - | TRBJ1-1 | TRBV3-1/TRBV3-2 | -